Following are 12 T cell receptor beta chains from one sample sequenced in a study of radiotherapy plus CTLA-4 blockade in lung cancer (dated by TCRdb to 2017 to 2018). Library method: the immunoSEQ multiplex PCR assay. The immuneACCESS repertoire file appears here via TCRdb, limited to in-frame rearrangements. These files lack a portion of the clones; in checked studies, under half of the deficit traces to unresolved V genes, and the cause of the others is not known. Here the sample has about 77,000 clones; around 74% occur a single time. The biggest ten clones account for over 9% of the sample. The input for sequencing was peripheral blood, taken from a patient treated with radiotherapy plus ipilimumab. Receptors originate from a human donor with non-small cell lung cancer whose response to radiotherapy plus ipilimumab could not be evaluated.

V usage is TRBV5-1 and J usage is TRBJ2-7; 8 positions agree with TRBD2. This CDR3 comprises 13 residues. The trim removed 4 bases at V and 6 bases at J, leaving 6 bases unmatched. Germline CDR1 is SGHRS and CDR2 is YFSETQ. The CDR3 spells CASSRATSGEQYF. The CDR3 nucleotides are TGCGCCAGCAGCAGGGCCACTAGCGGCGAGCAGTACTTC.

This sequence joins TRBV2 and TRBJ2-7, with 9 bases aligning to TRBD1. Germline V gene data show CDR1 as SNHLY and CDR2 as FYNNEI. The CDR3 runs 16 residues. The junction had 11 bases not matched to a gene; V was cut back by 4 bases and J by 4 bases. The CDR3 DNA reads as TGTGCCAGCAGTGGGGGGGACAGGGAAGGGGATTACGAGCAGTACTTC. Translated, it gives CASSGGDREGDYEQYF.

The rearrangement links TRBV30 to TRBJ2-4; 8 bases map to TRBD2. Germline V CDR1 and CDR2: GTSNPN, SVGIG (reference sequence). The V and J ends lost 0 bases and 1 base, in that order; junction bases with no gene match: 11. CDR3 length: 18 amino acids. CDR3 nucleotides: TGTGCCTGGAGTGTTGGGACTAGTATGATGGTGGCCAAAAACATTCAGTACTTC. It specifies CAWSVGTSMMVAKNIQYF.

The V gene is TRBV6-5, the J gene TRBJ2-5, with D tentatively TRBD2 (5 bases). Germline CDR1 reads MNHEY; CDR2 reads SVGAGI. V was trimmed by 8 bases and J by 2 bases, leaving 9 bases between them. The CDR3 is made up of 12 amino acids. The CDR3 coding sequence is TGTGCCAGCGGGGAGAGGCAAGAGACCCAGTACTTC. The encoded protein is CASGERQETQYF.

Comment on this clone: The identical CDR3 is also encoded by other nucleotide sequences in the sample. This chain joins TRBV30 and TRBJ2-7, with a tentative D call TRBD1 (6 bases). This CDR3 is 13 amino acids long. Germline CDR1 is GTSNPN and CDR2 is SVGIG (reference sequence). V dropped 0 bases and J dropped 2 bases, with 8 bases sitting between them. DNA for the CDR3: TGTGCCTGGAGTGTTAGGGACACCTACGAGCAGTACTTC. Translated: CAWSVRDTYEQYF. Complete variable domain (other parts from reference TRBV30 and TRBJ2-7): SQTIHQWPATLVQPVGSPLSLECTVEGTSNPNLYWYRQAAGRGLQLLFYSVGIGQISSEVPQNLSASRPQDRQFILSSKKLLLSDSGFYLCAWSVRDTYEQYFGPGTRLTVT.

This clone occurred a few times. The chain links TRBV6-4 to TRBJ2-2; D gene uncertain. This CDR3 comprises 13 residues. Trimming took off 0 bases at V and 4 bases at J, with 3 bases between the two ends. Germline V CDR1 and CDR2: MRHNA, SNTAGT. CDR3 residues: CASSDSSTGELFF. CDR3 bases: TGTGCCAGCAGTGACTCGAGCACCGGGGAGCTGTTTTTT.

In this sample, this clone turned up a few times. CDR3 nucleotides: TGTGCCAGCAGTGCGGACAGGGGGAATTCACCCCTCCACTTT. It yields the protein CASSADRGNSPLHF. The chain uses TRBV27 and TRBJ1-6; 10 bases match TRBD1. The V segment lost 5 bases and the J segment 7 bases; nucleotides outside the gene matches: 2. Germline V gene sequence: CDR1 MNHEY, CDR2 SMNVEV (reference sequence). This CDR3 has 14 residues.

The chain recombines TRBV11-1 with TRBJ2-3; D is undetermined. The CDR3 has 14 amino acids. The germline V gene has CDR1 SGHAT and CDR2 FQDESV (reference sequence). V was pared by 1 base and J by 3 bases, with 8 bases between. This chain's CDR3 is CASSLGSRTDTQYF. Written as DNA, the CDR3 is TGTGCCAGCAGCTTAGGATCGAGGACAGATACGCAGTATTTT.

The V and J genes are TRBV4-1 and TRBJ1-1, with TRBD1 matching 7 bases. Germline V lookup: CDR1 MGHRA, CDR2 YSYEKL. Losses at the gene ends were 5 bases for V and 5 bases for J; bases not matched to a gene: 14. The CDR3 consists of 16 residues. CDR3 in amino acids: CASSTGEIWKTTEAFF. In nucleotides, the CDR3 is TGCGCCAGCAGCACAGGGGAAATATGGAAGACGACTGAAGCTTTCTTT.

V usage is TRBV6-5 and J usage is TRBJ1-1; D unclear. Germline lookup yields CDR1 MNHEY and CDR2 SVGAGI. The length of the CDR3 is 14 residues. Deletions cut 5 bases from V and 0 bases from J, with 10 bases between. In nucleotides, the CDR3 is TGTGCCAGCAGTGGCAGGTCCATGAACACTGAAGCTTTCTTT. Translating gives CASSGRSMNTEAFF.

The chain recombines TRBV18 with TRBJ2-5; possible D gene TRBD1, 6 bases. The CDR3 totals 15 residues. With 9 bases removed from V and 2 bases from J, the gap between germline ends came to 19 bases. The germline V gene has CDR1 KGHSH and CDR2 LQKENI. CDR3 sequence: CASYDSGVYQETQYF. CDR3 in DNA: TGTGCCAGTTACGATTCAGGGGTGTATCAAGAGACCCAGTACTTC.

This clone is a singleton in its sample. The chain uses TRBV11-3 and TRBJ2-2; tentatively, D is TRBD1 (6 bases). The germline V gene encodes CDR1 SGHNT and CDR2 YENEEA. Trimming removed 5 bases at V and 4 bases at J, with 11 bases between. The CDR3 has 14 amino acids. In nucleotides, the CDR3 is TGTGCCAGCAGCCCACGACAGGTCACCGGGGAGCTGTTTTTT. Protein: CASSPRQVTGELFF.